Shown below are 5 T cell receptor beta chains from a single sample sequenced in a study of beta chain features in type 1 diabetes. Every isolated RNA sample was fully reverse transcribed, so sequencing captured expressed TCRB transcripts. Sequencing was performed with immunoSEQ multiplex PCR; in TCRdb, only in-frame clones are kept and a portion is missing. Among 900,000 or so clones listed, about a sixth were seen once. Sequencing used naive CD4+ T cells from blood. All receptors derive from a woman in her late teens or twenties in good health.

The chain uses TRBV10-2 and TRBJ1-1, with D perhaps matching TRBD1 (6 bases). The CDR3 spans 16 residues. Per the germline V gene, CDR1 is WSHSY and CDR2 is SAAADI. The V end was cut by 2 bases, the J end by 2 bases, with 15 bases between. The CDR3 protein is CASSEGPLGGNTEAFF. CDR3 sequence (DNA): TGCGCCAGCAGTGAGGGACCCTTGGGGGGCAACACTGAAGCTTTCTTT.

This clone turned up a few times. The chain is built from TRBV11-2 and TRBJ2-5, with 7 bases matching TRBD1. The CDR3 contains 15 residues. From germline, CDR1 is SGHAT and CDR2 FQNNGV. V was clipped by 5 bases and J by 6 bases; unmatched bases: 12. The chain's CDR3 is CASSREGQARQTQYF. The CDR3 coding sequence is TGTGCCAGCAGCAGAGAAGGACAGGCTCGTCAGACCCAGTACTTC.

The rearrangement links TRBV7-3 to TRBJ2-6, with 8 bases lining up with TRBD1. In germline, CDR1 is SGHTA, CDR2 FQGTGA. The V gene end was trimmed by 0 bases and the J gene end by 0 bases; junction bases not matched to a gene: 16. This CDR3 is built from 22 residues. This CDR3 is CASSLTSTDRGKAFSGANVLTF. DNA for the CDR3: TGTGCCAGCAGCTTAACCTCAACTGACAGGGGTAAGGCCTTCTCTGGGGCCAACGTCCTGACTTTC.

This clone occurred once. This CDR3 is CASSYSLRGTYNEQFF. As DNA, the CDR3 is TGTGCCAGCAGTTACTCTCTAAGGGGTACCTACAATGAGCAGTTCTTC. V and J are TRBV6-5 and TRBJ2-1; the D gene is possibly TRBD1 (5 bases). This CDR3 spans 16 amino acids. Looked up from germline, CDR1 is MNHEY and CDR2 is SVGAGI. V shed 0 bases and J shed 2 bases, with 11 bases lying between them.

This clone was picked up a small number of times. This chain joins TRBV4-2 and TRBJ2-1; D not resolved. V dropped 0 bases and J dropped 5 bases, with 14 bases sitting between them. This CDR3 spans 16 amino acids. Germline loops: CDR1 LGHNA, CDR2 YNFKEQ. Here the CDR3 reads CASSQDIYRADNEQFF. The CDR3 DNA follows: TGTGCCAGCAGCCAAGATATATACCGAGCAGACAATGAGCAGTTCTTC.